This passage covers 26 T cell receptor beta chains from one sample sequenced in a study of T cell responses to AZD1222 COVID-19 vaccine (dated by TCRdb to the early 2020s). Read against the paper, the sample's time point label means: about 28 days (+/-7) after the second vaccine dose. The method was the immunoSEQ multiplex PCR assay. The table was pulled from immuneACCESS by TCRdb, which kept in-frame rearrangements only. Such tables lose some clones; where checked, under half of the loss comes from unresolved V genes, and the rest has no known cause. Across this sample there are some 99,000 clones, with 80% to 90% seen only once. About 4% of the sample goes to the ten largest clones. The sample consisted of peripheral blood, taken 28 days after the second AZD1222 dose. The receptor set was obtained from an adult who received the AZD1222 COVID-19 vaccine.

The rearrangement uses TRBV18 and TRBJ2-7, with D possibly matching TRBD2 (5 bases). CDR1 and CDR2 (germline): KGHSH, LQKENI. The germline V and J ends were trimmed by 4 bases and 1 base, with 11 bases remaining between them. CDR3 size: 14 residues. The CDR3 sequence: CASSQDLSSYEQYF. The CDR3 DNA reads TGTGCCAGCTCACAGGACTTGTCTTCCTACGAGCAGTACTTC.

CDR3 sequence (DNA): TGTGCCAGCAGTGCTGAGAACCTTGAAGCTTTCTTT. Protein: CASSAENLEAFF. The chain has TRBV2 and TRBJ1-1; D unresolved. CDR3 length equals 12 residues. V lost 4 bases and J lost 7, with 10 bases in between. CDR1 is SNHLY, CDR2 FYNNEI, per germline.

The CDR3 DNA is TGTGCCAGCAGCTTGAGGGGAACTGAAGCTTTCTTT. Translating it yields CASSLRGTEAFF. The chain links TRBV5-6 to TRBJ1-1; D perhaps matches TRBD1 (5 bases). Germline V lookup: CDR1 SGHDT, CDR2 YYEEEE. V was clipped by 1 base and J by 5 bases, with 6 bases between them. The CDR3 has 12 amino acids.

CDR3 region: CASSFLTGGSYNEQFF. The CDR3 nucleotides are TGTGCCAGCAGTTTCCTGACAGGGGGCTCCTACAATGAGCAGTTCTTC. The chain employs TRBV6-5 and TRBJ2-1; TRBD1 matches at 9 bases. The CDR3 contains 16 residues. The V segment lost 4 bases and the J segment 0 bases; nucleotides outside the gene matches: 4. Germline assignment: CDR1 MNHEY and CDR2 SVGAGI.

This clone was found once. CDR3 nucleotide sequence: TGCGCCAGCAGCCTATCGACAGGGACCGGTGGAAACACCATATATTTT. This gives the protein CASSLSTGTGGNTIYF. This rearrangement joins TRBV4-3 to TRBJ1-3; 7 bases fit TRBD1. Germline assignment: CDR1 LGHNA and CDR2 YSLEER. The CDR3 is made up of 16 amino acids. V was clipped by 4 bases and J by 3 bases; unmatched bases: 9.

J is TRBJ1-3 and V is TRBV6-1; maybe TRBD1 (6 bases). Trimming took off 1 base at V and 2 bases at J, with 6 bases between the two ends. The CDR3 covers 14 residues. The germline V gene encodes CDR1 MNHNS and CDR2 SASEGT. CDR3 residues: CASSEGTAGNTIYF. The CDR3 DNA is TGTGCCAGCAGTGAAGGGACAGCTGGAAACACCATATATTTT.

The V call is TRBV24-1, the J call TRBJ2-1; tentative D call: TRBD2 (6 bases). From germline, CDR1 is KGHDR and CDR2 SFDVKD. The CDR3 spans 18 residues. The V end lost 1 base, the J end lost 5 bases, and 20 bases lay between the germline ends. This CDR3 is CATSDFPSRGSGDNEQFF. CDR3 DNA sequence: TGTGCCACCAGTGATTTCCCTAGTAGGGGTAGCGGTGACAATGAGCAGTTCTTC.

V gene TRBV5-5 combines with J gene TRBJ1-2; D not resolved. V lost 1 base and J lost 2, with 9 bases in between. Looked up from germline, CDR1 is SGHKS and CDR2 is YYEKEE (reference sequence). The CDR3 extends over 14 amino acids. CDR3 residues: CASSLYSKNYGYTF. CDR3 coding DNA: TGTGCCAGCAGCTTGTATAGCAAAAACTATGGCTACACCTTC.

This rearrangement joins TRBV6-5 to TRBJ2-7; TRBD1 or TRBD2 may be the D gene (5 bases each). Looked up from germline, CDR1 is MNHEY and CDR2 is SVGAGI. The CDR3 is 15 amino acids. V lost 0 bases and J lost 0, with 9 bases in between. The CDR3 here is CASSYSGVNSYEQYF. The DNA of the CDR3 is TGTGCCAGCAGTTACTCGGGGGTAAACTCCTACGAGCAGTACTTC.

This sequence joins TRBV4-3 and TRBJ1-5; maybe TRBD1 (6 bases). This CDR3 spans 15 amino acids. In germline, CDR1 is LGHNA, CDR2 YSLEER. V lost 1 base to trimming and J lost 7 bases, with 14 bases between them. The CDR3 loop reads CASSQGLTGAQPQHF. DNA for the CDR3: TGCGCCAGCAGCCAAGGGTTGACGGGGGCACAGCCCCAGCATTTT.

A single count supports this clone. The chain employs TRBV6-2 or TRBV6-3 and TRBJ2-7; 7 bases agree with TRBD2. The length of the CDR3 is 15 residues. Germline CDR1 MNHEY, CDR2 SVGEGT. V was clipped by 2 bases and J by 3 bases; unmatched bases: 7. CDR3 coding DNA: TGTGCCAGCAGTTACGTGACTAGCAGGTTCTACGAGCAGTACTTC. It translates to CASSYVTSRFYEQYF.

This rearrangement joins TRBV14 to TRBJ2-1; D assignment may be TRBD1 or TRBD2 (5 bases each). In germline, CDR1 is SGHDN, CDR2 FVKESK. Trimming cost V 3 bases and J 2 bases, with 20 bases left between them. The length of the CDR3 is 18 residues. CDR3 nucleotides: TGTGCCAGCAGCCATCCCCCCATCCCCCGGGGCCCCTACAATGAGCAGTTCTTC. Encoded protein: CASSHPPIPRGPYNEQFF.

The sample holds a few counts of this clone. The V call is TRBV9, the J call TRBJ1-4; unclear D gene. V lost 3 bases and J lost 5, with 11 bases in between. The germline CDR1 and CDR2 sequences are SGDLS and YYNGEE. This CDR3 is built from 14 residues. CDR3: CASSAGGLNEKLFF. The CDR3, as DNA: TGTGCCAGCAGCGCCGGAGGGTTGAATGAAAAACTGTTTTTT.

This rearrangement joins TRBV4-2 to TRBJ1-1, with a tentative D call TRBD1 (5 bases). The CDR3 has 14 amino acids. V lost 1 base and J lost 5, with 11 bases in between. The germline V gene has CDR1 LGHNA and CDR2 YNFKEQ. The chain's CDR3 is CASSQVRGGTEAFF. The CDR3 DNA follows: TGTGCCAGCAGCCAAGTTAGGGGTGGAACTGAAGCTTTCTTT.

V gene TRBV6-2 or TRBV6-3 combines with J gene TRBJ1-1; TRBD1 is a possible D gene (6 bases). The CDR3 is 16 amino acids. The V end lost 0 bases, the J end lost 0 bases, and 11 bases lay between the germline ends. Looked up from germline, CDR1 is MNHEY and CDR2 is SVGEGT. The CDR3 bases are TGTGCCAGCAGTTACTCGAGACAGGCCATGAACACTGAAGCTTTCTTT. Translated: CASSYSRQAMNTEAFF.

The CDR3 bases are TGTGCCAGCAGTTCCCTCCACCCCAACTATGGCTACACCTTC. Its protein product is CASSSLHPNYGYTF. V usage is TRBV27 and J usage is TRBJ1-2, with no clear D. CDR3 size: 14 residues. With 4 bases removed from V and 2 bases from J, the gap between germline ends came to 11 bases. CDR1 is MNHEY, CDR2 SMNVEV, per germline (reference sequence).

The rearrangement uses TRBV7-3 and TRBJ1-1; no reliable D call. This CDR3 region has 11 residues. Germline CDR1 and CDR2: SGHTA and FQGTGA. With 5 bases removed from V and 8 bases from J, the gap between germline ends came to 9 bases. The CDR3 region is CASSLRGEAFF. The CDR3 DNA reads TGTGCCAGCAGCCTACGGGGAGAAGCTTTCTTT.

The rearrangement links TRBV6-5 to TRBJ1-6; 12 bases align to TRBD1. Germline loops: CDR1 MNHEY, CDR2 SVGAGI. The CDR3 contains 13 residues. The V segment lost 6 bases and the J segment 15 bases; nucleotides outside the gene matches: 6. CDR3 sequence reads: CASRLGQGAILHF. CDR3 sequence (DNA): TGTGCCAGCAGGTTGGGACAGGGGGCAATCCTCCACTTT.

CDR3 nucleotide sequence: TGTGCCAGCAGTTGGGTTAAGGGGGATGGCTACACCTTC. This translates into CASSWVKGDGYTF. V and J are TRBV27 and TRBJ1-2, with a weak D call TRBD1 (6 bases). Trimming removed 4 bases at V and 6 bases at J, with 12 bases between. CDR1 is MNHEY, CDR2 SMNVEV, per germline (reference sequence). CDR3 size: 13 residues.

The chain couples TRBV7-9 to TRBJ1-1; no clear D. Germline V gene lookup returns CDR1 SEHNR and CDR2 FQNEAQ (reference sequence). The V and J ends lost 4 bases and 2 bases respectively, with 11 bases between them. This CDR3 region has 14 residues. The chain's CDR3 is CASSSRQANTEAFF. CDR3 in DNA: TGTGCCAGCAGCTCCCGGCAGGCAAACACTGAAGCTTTCTTT.

This sequence joins TRBV28 and TRBJ2-7; maybe TRBD2 (6 bases). This CDR3 has 13 residues. CDR1 is MDHEN, CDR2 SYDVKM, per germline. V was clipped by 9 bases and J by 3 bases, with 15 bases between them. The CDR3 DNA sequence: TGTGCCAGTACCTTGGGCGGGGACTACGAGCAGTACTTC. Translating gives CASTLGGDYEQYF. Drawing the rest from reference TRBV28 and TRBJ2-7, the complete variable domain is DVKVTQSSRYLVKRTGEKVFLECVQDMDHENMFWYRQDPGLGLRLIYFSYDVKMKEKGDIPEGYSVSREKKERFSLILESASTNQTSMYLCASTLGGDYEQYFGPGTRLTVT.

The chain has TRBV7-2 and TRBJ2-5; 10 bases are a match to TRBD2. The CDR3 sequence is 16 residues long. In germline, CDR1 is SGHTA, CDR2 FQGNSA. With V trimmed by 5 bases and J by 0 bases, 6 bases remained unmatched. The CDR3 protein is CASSPTSGANQETQYF. The DNA of the CDR3 is TGTGCCAGCAGCCCAACTAGCGGGGCCAACCAAGAGACCCAGTACTTC.

The genes are TRBV7-2 and TRBJ2-3; no clear D. This CDR3 region has 14 residues. V dropped 4 bases and J dropped 3 bases, with 11 bases sitting between them. Germline CDR1 SGHTA, CDR2 FQGNSA. CDR3 DNA: TGTGCCAGCAGCTCACGACACAAGACAGATACGCAGTATTTT. Protein: CASSSRHKTDTQYF. Full variable domain (rest looked up from reference TRBV7-2 and TRBJ2-3): GAGVSQSPSNKVTEKGKDVELRCDPISGHTALYWYRQSLGQGLEFLIYFQGNSAPDKSGLPSDRFSAERTGGSVSTLTIQRTQQEDSAVYLCASSSRHKTDTQYFGPGTRLTVL.

The V and J genes are TRBV6-2 or TRBV6-3 and TRBJ1-1; D perhaps matches TRBD1 (5 bases). Trimming took off 2 bases at V and 0 bases at J, with 10 bases between the two ends. The CDR3 is 15 residues long. CDR1 is MNHEY and CDR2 is SVGEGT in the germline V gene. The CDR3 loop reads CASSYPRTMNTEAFF. The CDR3 DNA sequence: TGTGCCAGCAGTTACCCAAGGACAATGAACACTGAAGCTTTCTTT.

This chain uses TRBV6-2 or TRBV6-3 with TRBJ1-2, with D possibly TRBD1 on 6 matching bases. This CDR3 spans 14 amino acids. CDR1 and CDR2 from the germline V gene are MNHEY and SVGEGT. V was trimmed by 5 bases and J by 7 bases, leaving 17 bases between them. Here the CDR3 DNA reads TGTGCCAGCAGTCGGGGGGGCTTTTCGCGTGGCTACACCTTC. Translated: CASSRGGFSRGYTF.

The chain combines TRBV21-1 with TRBJ2-7; TRBD2 is the table's D call, not checked against the DNA. TRBV21-1 is listed as a pseudogene. CDR3 length equals 21 residues. The CDR3: CASSTRGRGLAGDLIRYEQYF. The DNA for the CDR3 is TGTGCCAGCAGCACTCGAGGTCGTGGACTAGCGGGAGATTTGATACGGTACGAGCAGTACTTC.